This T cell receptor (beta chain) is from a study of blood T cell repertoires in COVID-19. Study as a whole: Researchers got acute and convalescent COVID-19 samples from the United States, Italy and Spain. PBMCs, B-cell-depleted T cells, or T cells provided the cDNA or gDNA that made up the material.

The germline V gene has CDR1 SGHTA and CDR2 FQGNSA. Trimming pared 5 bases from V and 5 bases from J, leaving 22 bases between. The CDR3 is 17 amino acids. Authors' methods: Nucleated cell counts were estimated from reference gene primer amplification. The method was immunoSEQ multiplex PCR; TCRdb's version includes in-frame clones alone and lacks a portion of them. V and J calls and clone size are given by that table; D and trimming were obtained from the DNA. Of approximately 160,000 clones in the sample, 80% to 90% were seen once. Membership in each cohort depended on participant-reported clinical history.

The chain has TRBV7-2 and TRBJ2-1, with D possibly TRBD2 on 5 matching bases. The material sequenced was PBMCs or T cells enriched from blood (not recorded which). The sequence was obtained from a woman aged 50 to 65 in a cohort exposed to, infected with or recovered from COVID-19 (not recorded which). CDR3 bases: TGTGCCAGCAGCCCCCTAGTTATGACGGGAAGACACAATGAGCAGTTCTTC. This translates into CASSPLVMTGRHNEQFF.